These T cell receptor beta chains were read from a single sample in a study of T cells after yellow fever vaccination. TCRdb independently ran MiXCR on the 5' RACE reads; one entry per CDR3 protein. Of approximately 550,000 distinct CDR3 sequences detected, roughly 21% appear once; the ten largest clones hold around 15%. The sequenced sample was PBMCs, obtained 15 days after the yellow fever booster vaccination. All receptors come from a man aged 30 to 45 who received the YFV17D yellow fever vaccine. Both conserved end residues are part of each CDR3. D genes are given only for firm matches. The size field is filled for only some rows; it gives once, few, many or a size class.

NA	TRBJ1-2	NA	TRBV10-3	TGTGCCATCCATGGAGCCAGGGAAATAGGTTGGGGCTACACCTTC	CAIHGAREIGWGYTF
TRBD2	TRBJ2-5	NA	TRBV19	TGTGCCAGTAGATCGACTAGCGCCGAGACCCAGTACTTC	CASRSTSAETQYF
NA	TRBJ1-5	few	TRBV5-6	TGTGCCAGCAGCTTGAGTTTTGATCAGCCCCAGCATTTT	CASSLSFDQPQHF
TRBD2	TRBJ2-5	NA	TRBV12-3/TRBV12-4	TGTGCCACTCAGGTGGGGAGGGGCGGGACCCAGTACTTC	CATQVGRGGTQYF
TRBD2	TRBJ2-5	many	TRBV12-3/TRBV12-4	TGTGCCAGCAGGACTAGCGGGAGTTGGGAGACCCAGTACTTC	CASRTSGSWETQYF
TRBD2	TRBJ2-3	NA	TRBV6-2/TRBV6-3	TGTGCCAGCAGAGGGAGCGGGAAGACAGATACGCAGTATTTT	CASRGSGKTDTQYF
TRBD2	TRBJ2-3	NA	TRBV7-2	TGTGCCAGCAGCCGAAAGGCGGGACTAGGCACAGATACGCAGTATTTT	CASSRKAGLGTDTQYF
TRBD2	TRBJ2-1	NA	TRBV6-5	TGTGCCAGCAGTTACACAGCGGGAGCGGGTGAGCAGTTCTTC	CASSYTAGAGEQFF
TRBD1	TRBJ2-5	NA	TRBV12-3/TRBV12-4	TGTGCCAGCACCAATAGGGGGCCCACCCTCACCCAGTACTTC	CASTNRGPTLTQYF
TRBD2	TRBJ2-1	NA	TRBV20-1	TGCAGTGCTAGCGAACTAGCGGGAGGGTTCAATGAGCAGTTCTTC	CSASELAGGFNEQFF
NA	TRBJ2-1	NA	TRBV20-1	TGCAGTGCTAGGCGGTCGGGAGTATACAATGAGCAGTTCTTC	CSARRSGVYNEQFF
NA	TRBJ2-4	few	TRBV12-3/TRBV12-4	TGTGCCAGCAGTTTAGAAAGCATTCAGTACTTC	CASSLESIQYF
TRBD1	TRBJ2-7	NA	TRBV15	TGTGCCACCAGCAGAGAGGACAGGGGGTCCTACGAGCAGTACTTC	CATSREDRGSYEQYF
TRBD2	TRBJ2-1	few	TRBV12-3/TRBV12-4	TGTGCCAGCGCCGCGGGGGGGGAAACCTACAATGAGCAGTTCTTC	CASAAGGETYNEQFF
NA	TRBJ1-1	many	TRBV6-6	TGTGCCAGCAGCTTCACGCGACAGGAAGCTTTCTTT	CASSFTRQEAFF
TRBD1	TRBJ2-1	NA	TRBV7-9	TGTGCCAGCGTCTCTCCTTTAGGGGGCGTATACAATGAGCAGTTCTTC	CASVSPLGGVYNEQFF
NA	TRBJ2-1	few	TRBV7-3	TGTGCCAGCAGCTTCGAAGTTGGTGAGCAGTTCTTC	CASSFEVGEQFF
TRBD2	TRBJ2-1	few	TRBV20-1	TGCAGTGCTAGAGACTTAGCGGGAAGGATCACCTACAATGAGCAGTTCTTC	CSARDLAGRITYNEQFF
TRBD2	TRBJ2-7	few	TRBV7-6	TGTGCCAGCAGCCTCTCAGCGGGAATGGGGCAATACGAGCAGTACTTC	CASSLSAGMGQYEQYF
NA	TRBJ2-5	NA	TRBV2	TGTGCCAGCAGTAGAACCGCCGAGACCCAGTACTTC	CASSRTAETQYF